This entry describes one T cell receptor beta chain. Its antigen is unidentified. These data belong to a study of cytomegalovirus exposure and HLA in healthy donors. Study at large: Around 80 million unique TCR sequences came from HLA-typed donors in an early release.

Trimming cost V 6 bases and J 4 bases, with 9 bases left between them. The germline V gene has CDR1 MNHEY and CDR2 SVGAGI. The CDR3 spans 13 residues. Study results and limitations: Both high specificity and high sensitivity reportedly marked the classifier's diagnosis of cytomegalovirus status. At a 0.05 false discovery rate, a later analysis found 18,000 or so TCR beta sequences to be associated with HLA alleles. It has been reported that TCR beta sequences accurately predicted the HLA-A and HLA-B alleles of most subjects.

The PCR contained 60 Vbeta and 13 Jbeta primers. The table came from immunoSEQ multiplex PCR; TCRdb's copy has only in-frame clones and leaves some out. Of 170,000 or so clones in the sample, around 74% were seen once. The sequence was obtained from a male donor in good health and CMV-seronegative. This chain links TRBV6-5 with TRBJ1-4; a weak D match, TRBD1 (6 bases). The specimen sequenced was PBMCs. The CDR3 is CASSTGFNEKLFF. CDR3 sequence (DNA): TGTGCCAGCAGCACAGGGTTTAATGAAAAACTGTTTTTT.